This T cell receptor (beta chain) was sequenced during a study of shared clonotypes between healthy human individuals (dated by TCRdb to between 2020 and 2021). Describing the broader study: Three men and a couple of women, aged 18 to 49 years, made up the cohort. For each donor, CD4 naive and CD4 memory were each given three plates, CD8 naive was given two plates, and CD8 memory was given one plate. To estimate repertoire size and how much clonotypes are shared between individuals, the study performed deep sequencing of blood TCR repertoires from roughly five healthy adults. Libraries were prepared and TCR repertoires were sequenced by different laboratories using diverse techniques, in order to increase sequencing depth and limit assay-specific biases. Leukapheresis yielded between about 0.85 and 10 billion PBMCs per donor.

The donors were healthy, HIV-negative adults with no recently reported acute infections or vaccinations. Every donor was a Caucasian adult residing in Nashville, Tennessee, USA. CD4+ T cells were enriched by magnetic negative selection; naive cells were then positively selected on CD45RA, and the negative fraction formed the memory subset. Blood was obtained by leukapheresis, after which PBMCs were separated by Ficoll-Histopaque density gradient centrifugation and cryopreserved in liquid nitrogen vapor phase. Analytical flow cytometry was used to check the purity and quantity of each magnetically sorted T cell population. Genomic DNA was isolated from each sorted fraction and quantified by UV absorbance on a Nanodrop 2000c. Using the deep immunoSEQ assay, TCR CDR3 regions were amplified from genomic DNA by multiplex PCR. Genomic DNA extracted from each cell subset was distributed evenly over all wells of several immunoSEQ 96-well plates, and each plate served as one replicate. For sorted subsets, roughly 200 ng of genomic DNA, equivalent to 25,000 to 35,000 T cell genomes, went into each replicate PCR. Purified libraries were quantified with a Qubit 3.0 fluorometer, sized on a Bioanalyzer 2100, and re-quantified with the KAPA Library Quantification kit. Every immunoSEQ 96-well plate was sequenced on a separate single-read 150-cycle Illumina NextSeq 550 flow cell. The original methods were these. Because only junctional sequences without quality scores were contained in the immunoSEQ output, filtering matching that applied to full-length reads could not be performed. To assign V/J genes and CDR3, sequences were annotated against IMGT germline references using PyIR, a Python wrapper for IgBLAST v1.9. Reads with weak V/J assignments (E-value above 1e-6), missing CDR3, stop codons, out-of-frame junctions, or ambiguous translated residues were removed. V3J clonotypes were defined as sequences sharing an identical inferred V gene, J gene, and CDR3 amino acid sequence. Percentage overlap between repertoires was calculated by dividing the number of shared unique clonotypes by the size of the smaller repertoire. Richness of each repertoire was evaluated using RTK rarefaction, the Chao1 estimator, and Recon v2.1 estimates of unobserved clonotypes. OLGA was used to compute generation probabilities for all TCRbeta clonotypes that the gDNA method yielded from a handful of donors. The clones in this table, taken by TCRdb from immuneACCESS, are in-frame only. Not every clone is retained; where verified, under half of the shortfall comes from an unresolved V gene, and the cause of the rest is unknown. Clone size and the V and J calls come from that table; the DNA yielded D and trimming. The sample table records roughly 700,000 clones; approximately 79% of these occur just once. Of the sample, over 1.5% is held by the ten largest clones.

The CDR3 runs 13 amino acids, cysteine and phenylalanine included. The DNA shown is the 39-base CDR3, in frame from base 1. The germline V gene sets CDR1 to SGHRS and CDR2 to YFSETQ. The V and J ends are trimmed by 8 bases and 4 bases, leaving 15 bases between them. The investigation overall reported the following: Larger estimated clonotype richness was generally found for naive subsets than for memory subsets. Rarefaction of sorted-subset datasets indicated incomplete sequencing despite the large sequencing depth. Sampling was restricted to blood, and TCR repertoires in tissue are likely to differ from TCR repertoires in blood. Compared with non-shared clonotypes, clonotypes shared by all four sorted-subset donors had higher generation probabilities. When a handful of donors were compared, the shared fraction of clonotypes was about 5.2% for naive CD4, 3% to 4% for naive CD8, more than 2% for memory CD4, and roughly 0.4% for memory CD8. Pairwise subsampling led to the expectation that sequencing depth would affect the degree of clonotype sharing among donors. Because the study included a small number of donors, the genetic and exposure-history diversity represented was limited.

About this clone: It lacks a known antigen. The input lacks base qualities; no much larger clone sits a single base away.

The clonotype comes from a woman aged 25-40 years in good health. The chain employs TRBV5-1 and TRBJ1-1; TRBD1 might be the D gene, on 5 matching bases. The sequenced material came from memory CD4+ T cells sorted from blood. Taken with the paper, the label for cell subset or site translates to: CD45RA-negative fraction. CDR3 protein: CASTGPELTEAFF. In nucleotides, the sequence is TGCGCCAGTACGGGACCCGAACTCACTGAAGCTTTCTTT.